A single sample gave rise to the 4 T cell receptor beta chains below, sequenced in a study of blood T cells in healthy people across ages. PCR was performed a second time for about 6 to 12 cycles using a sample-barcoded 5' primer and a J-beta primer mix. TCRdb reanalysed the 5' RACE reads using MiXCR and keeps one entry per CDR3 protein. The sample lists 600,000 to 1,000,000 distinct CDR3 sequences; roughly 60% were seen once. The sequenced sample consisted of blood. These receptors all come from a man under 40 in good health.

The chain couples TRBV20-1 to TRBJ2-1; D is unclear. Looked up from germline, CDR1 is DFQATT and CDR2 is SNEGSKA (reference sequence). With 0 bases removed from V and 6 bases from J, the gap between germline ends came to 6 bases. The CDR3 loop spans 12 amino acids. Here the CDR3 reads CSARDVSNEQFF. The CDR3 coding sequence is TGCAGTGCTAGAGATGTCAGCAATGAGCAGTTCTTC.

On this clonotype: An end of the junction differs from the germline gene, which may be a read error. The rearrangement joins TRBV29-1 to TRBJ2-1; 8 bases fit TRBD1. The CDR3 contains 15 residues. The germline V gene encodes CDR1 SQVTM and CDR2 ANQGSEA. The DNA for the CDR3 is TGCAGCGTTGCCAAATCAGGGGGCCGGGGCAATGAGCGGTTCTTC. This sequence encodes CSVAKSGGRGNERFF.

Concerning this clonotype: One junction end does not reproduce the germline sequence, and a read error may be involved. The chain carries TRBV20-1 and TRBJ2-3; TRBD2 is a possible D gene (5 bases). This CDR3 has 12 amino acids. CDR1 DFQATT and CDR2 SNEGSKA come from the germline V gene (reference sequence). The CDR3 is CGAERLTDTQYF. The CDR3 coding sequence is TGCGGTGCGGAGCGGCTCACAGATACGCAGTATTTT.

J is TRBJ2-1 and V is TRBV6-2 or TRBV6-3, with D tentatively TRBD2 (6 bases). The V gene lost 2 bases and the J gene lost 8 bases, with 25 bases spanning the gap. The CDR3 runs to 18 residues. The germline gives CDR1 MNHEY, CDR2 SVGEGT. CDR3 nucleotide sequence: TGTGCCAGCAGTTACCACGTACGTAACGTACTGGGCGGGGATGAGCAGTTCTTC. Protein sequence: CASSYHVRNVLGGDEQFF.